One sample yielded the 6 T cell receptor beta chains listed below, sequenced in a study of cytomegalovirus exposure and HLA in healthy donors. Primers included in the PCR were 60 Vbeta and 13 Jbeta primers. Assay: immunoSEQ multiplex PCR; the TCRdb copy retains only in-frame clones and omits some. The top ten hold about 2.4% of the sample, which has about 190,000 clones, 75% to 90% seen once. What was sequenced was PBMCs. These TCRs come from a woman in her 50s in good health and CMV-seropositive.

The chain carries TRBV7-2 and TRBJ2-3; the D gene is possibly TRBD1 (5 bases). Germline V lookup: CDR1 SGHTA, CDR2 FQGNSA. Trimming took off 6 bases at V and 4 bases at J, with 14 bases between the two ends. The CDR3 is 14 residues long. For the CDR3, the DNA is TGTGCCAGCAGGGGGCAAATTCCGGCAGATACGCAGTATTTT. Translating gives CASRGQIPADTQYF.

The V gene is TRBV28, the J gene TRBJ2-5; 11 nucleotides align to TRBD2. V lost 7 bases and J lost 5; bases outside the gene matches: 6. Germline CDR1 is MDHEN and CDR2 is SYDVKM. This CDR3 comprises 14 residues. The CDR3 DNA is TGTGCCAGCAACTTAGCGGGGGGGCGGGAGACCCAGTACTTC. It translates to CASNLAGGRETQYF.

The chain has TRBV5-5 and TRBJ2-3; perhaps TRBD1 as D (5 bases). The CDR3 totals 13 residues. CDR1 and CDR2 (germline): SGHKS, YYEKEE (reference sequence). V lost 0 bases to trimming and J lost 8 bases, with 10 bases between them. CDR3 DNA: TGTGCCAGCAGCTTGGTGGGGCAAGCTACGCAGTATTTT. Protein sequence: CASSLVGQATQYF.

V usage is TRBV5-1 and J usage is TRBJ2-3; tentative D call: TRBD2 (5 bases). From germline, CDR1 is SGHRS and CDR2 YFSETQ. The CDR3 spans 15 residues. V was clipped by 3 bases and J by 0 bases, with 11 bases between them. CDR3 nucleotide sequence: TGCGCCAGCAGCTCGACTACCCGAAGCACAGATACGCAGTATTTT. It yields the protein CASSSTTRSTDTQYF.

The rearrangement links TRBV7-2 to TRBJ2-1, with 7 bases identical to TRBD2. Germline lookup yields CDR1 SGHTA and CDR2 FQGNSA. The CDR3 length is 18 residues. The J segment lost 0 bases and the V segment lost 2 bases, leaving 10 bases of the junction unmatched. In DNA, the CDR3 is TGTGCCAGCAGCTTATCCCAGCGGGGTTATATCTCCTACAATGAGCAGTTCTTC. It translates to CASSLSQRGYISYNEQFF.

Here the CDR3 reads CASSSTGGTNYGYTF. CDR3 sequence (DNA): TGTGCCAGCTCCTCCACAGGGGGCACTAACTATGGCTACACCTTC. V and J are TRBV18 and TRBJ1-2, with 9 positions matching TRBD1. The ends lost 6 bases at V and 0 bases at J; junction bases unmatched: 5. CDR3 size: 15 residues. Germline loops: CDR1 KGHSH, CDR2 LQKENI.